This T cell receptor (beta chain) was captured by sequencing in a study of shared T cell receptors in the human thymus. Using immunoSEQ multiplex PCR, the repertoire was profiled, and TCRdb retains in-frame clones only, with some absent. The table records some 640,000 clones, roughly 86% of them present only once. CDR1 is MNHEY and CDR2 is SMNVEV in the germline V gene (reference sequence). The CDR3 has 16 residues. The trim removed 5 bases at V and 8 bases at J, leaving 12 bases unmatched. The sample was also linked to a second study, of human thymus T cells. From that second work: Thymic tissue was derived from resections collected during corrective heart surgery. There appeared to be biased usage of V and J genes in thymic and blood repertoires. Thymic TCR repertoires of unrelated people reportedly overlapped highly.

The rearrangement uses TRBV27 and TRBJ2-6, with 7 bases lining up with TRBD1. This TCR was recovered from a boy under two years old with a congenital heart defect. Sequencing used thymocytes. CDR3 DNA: TGTGCCAGCAGTAATCACAGGGGCCCCTTACCCAACGTCCTGACTTTC. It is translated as CASSNHRGPLPNVLTF.